This T cell receptor beta chain was retrieved from a study of T cells in localized non-small cell lung cancer. Study conclusions and caveats: Adjacent uninvolved lung had the highest clonality, suggesting focused antigen responses. Heterogeneity within the tumor remains possible, as just one region underwent sequencing.

Libraries were prepared by immunoSEQ multiplex PCR; TCRdb keeps only in-frame clonotypes and omits some of them. The table lists approximately 34,000 clones, about 92% of them singletons. Regarding this clone: Its antigen is still unknown.

CDR3 length equals 15 residues. Trimming pared 0 bases from V and 1 base from J, leaving 8 bases between. Germline V gene lookup returns CDR1 LGHNA and CDR2 YSLEER. The receptor comes from an older female donor with stage I lung adenocarcinoma. The sample was peripheral blood, taken before any cancer treatment. The chain has TRBV4-3 and TRBJ2-3, with D possibly being TRBD2 (5 bases). The CDR3 is CASSQDGGRTDTQYF. DNA of the CDR3: TGCGCCAGCAGCCAAGATGGAGGTCGCACAGATACGCAGTATTTT.